The next 24 T cell receptor beta chains were all read from a single sample in a study of blood T cell repertoires in COVID-19. TCRdb's table, derived via immunoSEQ multiplex PCR, lists solely in-frame clones and lacks some. Here the sample spans roughly 180,000 clones, 75% to 85% being singletons. Sequencing was performed on peripheral blood. The receptor source for this set is a woman aged 40 to 49 with COVID-19, enrolled during active disease.

This sequence joins TRBV7-3 and TRBJ1-1; D gene uncertain. The CDR3 sequence is 13 residues long. The V end lost 3 bases, the J end lost 3 bases, and 8 bases lay between the germline ends. CDR1 is SGHTA and CDR2 is FQGTGA in the germline V gene. The CDR3 nucleotides are TGTGCCAGCAGCTTTTTGAGAGACACTGAAGCTTTCTTT. Translation gives CASSFLRDTEAFF.

The V and J genes are TRBV2 and TRBJ1-2; TRBD1 might be the D (5 bases). Germline V gene data show CDR1 as SNHLY and CDR2 as FYNNEI. This CDR3 contains 14 residues. V dropped 6 bases and J dropped 7 bases, with 18 bases sitting between them. In nucleotides, the CDR3 is TGTGCCAGCAGAATGACACTCAAGCAGGGTGGCTACACCTTC. Translated: CASRMTLKQGGYTF.

The chain recombines TRBV10-3 with TRBJ1-2; a weak D match, TRBD1 (6 bases). Per germline, CDR1 ENHRY and CDR2 SYGVKD. This CDR3 comprises 13 residues. The ends were cut back, 3 bases at V and 8 bases at J, with 13 bases in the middle. The CDR3 loop is CAISDFQGNGYTF. The CDR3 DNA reads TGTGCCATCAGTGATTTCCAGGGGAACGGCTACACCTTC.

This clone was recorded a few times. The chain is built from TRBV6-5 and TRBJ2-7, with TRBD2 matching over 8 bases. V was pared by 4 bases and J by 2 bases, with 4 bases of the junction left unmatched. The CDR3 runs to 14 residues. Germline assignment: CDR1 MNHEY and CDR2 SVGAGI. DNA of the CDR3: TGTGCCAGCAGTTCACCGGGACTAGCCTACGAGCAGTACTTC. Its translation: CASSSPGLAYEQYF.

The genes are TRBV27 and TRBJ2-7, with D tentatively TRBD1 (6 bases). The CDR3 consists of 13 residues. The V gene lost 5 bases and the J gene lost 1 base, with 9 bases spanning the gap. The V gene's germline CDR1 is MNHEY and CDR2 SMNVEV (reference sequence). The CDR3 DNA reads TGTGCCAGCAGTCTCGGACAGTCCTACGAGCAGTACGTC. Protein product: CASSLGQSYEQYV.

The chain recombines TRBV21-1 with TRBJ2-1; the D call TRBD2 from the table was never checked on the DNA. TRBV21-1 counts as a pseudogene. This CDR3 comprises 15 residues. This CDR3 reads CASRPPRLAGLEQFF. CDR3 in DNA: TGTGCCAGCAGACCCCCGAGACTAGCGGGATTAGAGCAGTTCTTC.

The chain employs TRBV27 and TRBJ2-7; D remains ambiguous. Trimming removed 3 bases from V and 2 bases from J, with 8 bases in between. Per germline, CDR1 MNHEY and CDR2 SMNVEV (reference sequence). This CDR3 comprises 13 residues. In DNA form, the CDR3 reads TGTGCCAGCAGTTTGGGCAGGACCTACGAGCAGTACTTC. It encodes CASSLGRTYEQYF.

The chain is built from TRBV2 and TRBJ1-2, with a tentative D call TRBD1 (6 bases). The germline V and J ends were trimmed by 7 bases and 1 base, with 22 bases remaining between them. Germline V gene sequence: CDR1 SNHLY, CDR2 FYNNEI. The CDR3 runs to 17 residues. This CDR3 reads CASTEGGGPYYNYGYTF. In DNA form, the CDR3 reads TGTGCCAGCACCGAAGGGGGGGGCCCTTATTATAACTATGGCTACACCTTC. Based on the CDR3 plus reference TRBV2 and TRBJ1-2, the full variable domain is EPEVTQTPSHQVTQMGQEVILRCVPISNHLYFYWYRQILGQKVEFLVSFYNNEISEKSEIFDDQFSVERPDGSNFTLKIRSTKLEDSAMYFCASTEGGGPYYNYGYTFGSGTRLTVV.

This clone occurred a few times. The chain joins TRBV7-3 to TRBJ1-1; TRBD1 agrees at 7 bases. The CDR3 extends over 14 amino acids. V was clipped by 5 bases and J by 4 bases; unmatched bases: 7. Germline CDR1 and CDR2: SGHTA and FQGTGA. DNA of the CDR3: TGTGCCAGCAGCCCCGTTCAGGGGGGCACTGAAGCTTTCTTT. This translates into CASSPVQGGTEAFF.

The gene calls are TRBV19 and TRBJ2-1; maybe TRBD2 (6 bases). Per the germline V gene, CDR1 is LNHDA and CDR2 is SQIVND (reference sequence). Trimming removed 3 bases at V and 6 bases at J, with 12 bases between. The CDR3 is made up of 14 amino acids. CDR3 nucleotides: TGTGCCAGTAGTATCCCGGGACTTAGCAATGAGCAGTTCTTC. Its protein product is CASSIPGLSNEQFF.

The rearrangement uses TRBV10-3 and TRBJ1-5; tentatively, D is TRBD1 (5 bases). The CDR3 runs 14 residues. Trimming took 6 bases from V and 3 from J, leaving 12 bases between them. CDR1 and CDR2 from the germline V gene are ENHRY and SYGVKD. CDR3 sequence reads: CAIRAPGINQPQHF. Written as DNA, the CDR3 is TGTGCCATCAGGGCCCCAGGGATCAATCAGCCCCAGCATTTT.

V usage is TRBV2 and J usage is TRBJ1-5, with TRBD1 identical over 8 bases. The CDR3 runs 14 residues. Germline assignment: CDR1 SNHLY and CDR2 FYNNEI. After removal of 1 base from V and 7 bases from J, the junction contained 3 bases not matched to a gene. In nucleotides, the CDR3 is TGTGCCAGCAGTGAAGACAGGGGGAGGCAGCCCCAGCATTTT. It encodes CASSEDRGRQPQHF.

The chain combines TRBV27 with TRBJ2-7; perhaps TRBD2 as D (6 bases). The CDR3 loop spans 14 amino acids. Between the trimmed V and J ends, which lost 11 bases and 4 bases, there was a span of 21 bases. CDR1 and CDR2 (germline): MNHEY, SMNVEV (reference sequence). The CDR3 coding sequence is TGTGCCGCCAAGACTAGTCTTGGCGCGTACGAGCAGTACTTC. Its protein is CAAKTSLGAYEQYF.

V is TRBV10-3 and J is TRBJ2-1, with 8 bases aligning to TRBD2. This CDR3 region has 13 residues. The J segment lost 5 bases and the V segment lost 8 bases, leaving 5 bases of the junction unmatched. Germline-derived CDR1 and CDR2 are ENHRY and SYGVKD. Written as DNA, the CDR3 is TGTGCCATCGGGACTAGTTTTAACAATGAGCAGTTCTTC. Translating it yields CAIGTSFNNEQFF.

The V call is TRBV6-5, the J call TRBJ2-7; 9 nucleotides line up with TRBD1. The CDR3 contains 15 residues. J was trimmed by 3 bases and V by 6 bases; bases with no gene match: 9. Germline V gives CDR1 MNHEY, CDR2 SVGAGI. CDR3 DNA sequence: TGTGCCAGCAGGAGCTACAGGGGGCGAGACTACGAGCAGTACTTC. Translating it yields CASRSYRGRDYEQYF.

J is TRBJ1-4 and V is TRBV6-5; 7 bases match TRBD1. With V trimmed by 2 bases and J by 8 bases, 5 bases remained unmatched. CDR3 length: 14 residues. Germline loops: CDR1 MNHEY, CDR2 SVGAGI. CDR3 coding DNA: TGTGCCAGCAGTTACAGGGGGCGCGGCGAAAAACTGTTTTTT. Translated: CASSYRGRGEKLFF.

The V call is TRBV11-2, the J call TRBJ2-2, with TRBD2 as a possible D gene (6 bases). V was pared by 4 bases and J by 4 bases, with 10 bases between. Per germline, CDR1 SGHAT and CDR2 FQNNGV. CDR3 length: 14 amino acids. CDR3 sequence reads: CASSWRAGTGELFF. For the CDR3, the DNA is TGTGCCAGCAGCTGGAGGGCCGGCACCGGGGAGCTGTTTTTT.

This chain connects TRBV2 to TRBJ2-5, with D perhaps TRBD2 (5 bases). Trimming shortened V by 8 bases and J by 1 base, and 8 bases separated the two germline ends. From germline, CDR1 is SNHLY and CDR2 FYNNEI. The CDR3 totals 12 residues. The CDR3 DNA is TGTGCCAGCCGGGAATCCCAAGAGACCCAGTACTTC. Protein sequence: CASRESQETQYF.

The chain recombines TRBV6-1 with TRBJ2-3, with D unclear. The CDR3 contains 15 residues. Trimming stripped 3 bases from V and 0 bases from J, with 10 bases between. Germline lookup yields CDR1 MNHNS and CDR2 SASEGT. Here the CDR3 reads CASSDRHPSTDTQYF. CDR3 sequence (DNA): TGTGCCAGCAGTGACAGGCACCCTAGCACAGATACGCAGTATTTT.

This chain's CDR3 is CATSQGLGDTQYF. The CDR3 region has the DNA TGTGCCACCTCACAGGGGTTGGGGGATACGCAGTATTTT. The chain couples TRBV19 to TRBJ2-3; 7 nucleotides match TRBD1. The length of the CDR3 is 13 residues. Germline values: CDR1 LNHDA, CDR2 SQIVND (reference sequence). Trimming removed 10 bases from V and 6 bases from J; junction bases left unmatched: 10.

This CDR3 is CASSQTGRIGKLFF. In nucleotides, the CDR3 is TGTGCCAGCAGTCAGACAGGGAGGATCGGAAAACTGTTTTTT. This chain uses TRBV6-2 or TRBV6-3 with TRBJ1-4; TRBD1 matches 7 bases. V lost 5 bases, J lost 10 bases, and 10 bases stayed unmatched. The CDR3 totals 14 residues. The germline gives CDR1 MNHEY, CDR2 SVGEGT.

This chain uses TRBV5-8 with TRBJ2-7; D is perhaps TRBD1 (8 bases). Germline CDR1 is SGHTS and CDR2 is YDEGEE. V was trimmed by 2 bases and J by 3 bases, leaving 24 bases between them. CDR3 length: 18 amino acids. CDR3 in DNA: TGTGCCAGCAGCTTTCTCGTGGGACTAAACAGGGGGTTCTACGAGCAGTACTTC. Residues: CASSFLVGLNRGFYEQYF.

The chain uses TRBV7-9 and TRBJ2-6; D is undetermined. CDR1 SEHNR and CDR2 FQNEAQ come from the germline V gene (reference sequence). The ends were cut back, 5 bases at V and 1 base at J, with 12 bases in the middle. This CDR3 is 16 amino acids long. The CDR3 DNA sequence: TGTGCCAGCAGCCCAACCGGTCTGTCTGGGGCCAACGTCCTGACTTTC. Translation: CASSPTGLSGANVLTF.

This clone has a handful of counts. The gene calls are TRBV29-1 and TRBJ1-1; D might be TRBD1 (6 bases). With 0 bases removed from V and 1 base from J, the gap between germline ends came to 9 bases. CDR3 length: 14 residues. Germline V gives CDR1 SQVTM, CDR2 ANQGSEA. The CDR3 spells CSVEDGQKNTEAFF. Written as DNA, the CDR3 is TGCAGCGTTGAAGATGGACAGAAGAACACTGAAGCTTTCTTT. Full variable domain (rest looked up from reference TRBV29-1 and TRBJ1-1): SAVISQKPSRDICQRGTSLTIQCQVDSQVTMMFWYRQQPGQSLTLIATANQGSEATYESGFVIDKFPISRPNLTFSTLTVSNMSPEDSSIYLCSVEDGQKNTEAFFGQGTRLTVV.